This passage covers 2 T cell receptor beta chains from one sample sequenced in a study of OX40 agonist ivuxolimab in advanced cancers. Library preparation was by the immunoSEQ multiplex PCR assay. The immuneACCESS repertoire file appears here via TCRdb, limited to in-frame rearrangements. These files lack a portion of the clones; in checked studies, under half of the deficit traces to unresolved V genes, and the cause of the others is not known. This sample is represented by about 73,000 clones; approximately 86% of them were singletons. Of the sample, about 8% is held by the ten largest clones. The specimen comprised CD4+ or CD8+ T cells sorted from blood, sampled in a trial of the OX40 agonist ivuxolimab. These receptors came from an adult with an advanced solid tumor such as melanoma, head and neck, liver or kidney cancer.

V usage is TRBV11-2 and J usage is TRBJ2-1; 11 nucleotides match TRBD1. Germline values: CDR1 SGHAT, CDR2 FQNNGV. The CDR3 sequence is 15 residues long. V trimming: 0 bases; J trimming: 9 bases; junction bases outside the gene matches: 4. The CDR3 region has the DNA TGTGCCAGCAGCTTAGATCGTGGACAGGGGGCTGAGCAGTTCTTC. This translates into CASSLDRGQGAEQFF. Variable domain in full (rest from reference TRBV11-2 and TRBJ2-1): EAGVAQSPRYKIIEKRQSVAFWCNPISGHATLYWYQQILGQGPKLLIQFQNNGVVDDSQLPKDRFSAERLKGVDSTLKIQPAKLEDSAVYLCASSLDRGQGAEQFFGPGTRLTVL.

This sequence joins TRBV28 and TRBJ2-3; 9 bases are a match to TRBD2. Germline values: CDR1 MDHEN, CDR2 SYDVKM. The CDR3 is 14 amino acids. J gave up 6 bases and V 5 bases, and 6 bases lay outside the gene matches. The CDR3 DNA follows: TGTGCCAGCAGTCTAGCGGGACCATCGGATACGCAGTATTTT. Its translation is CASSLAGPSDTQYF.